A selection of T cell receptor beta chains follows, all from one sample in a study of T cells in Graves' hyperthyroidism and ophthalmopathy. TCRdb re-called the multiplex PCR reads through MiXCR, storing one row per CDR3 protein. The sample lists around 760,000 distinct CDR3 sequences; over 35% were seen once. Sequencing was performed on blood. Source of these receptors: a woman aged 40 to 50 with Graves' hyperthyroidism. CDR3s include the opening cysteine and the closing phenylalanine or tryptophan. The D gene is left open where the match is weak. Size is stated for part of the rows, as once, few or many counts, or as a class when the clone is expanded.

d_gene	abundance	v_gene	j_gene	len	CDR3nt	CDR3aa
-	-	TRBV7-2	TRBJ1-6	17	TGTGCCAGCAGCCTCTCTAGAGGAGAGGACCTGAATTCACCCCTCCACTTT	CASSLSRGEDLNSPLHF
-	few	TRBV19	TRBJ1-4	14	TGTGCCAGTAGTCCTTCGGCAGGGGCTGAAAAACTGTTTTTT	CASSPSAGAEKLFF
-	many	TRBV7-8	TRBJ1-2	15	TGTGCCAGCAGCTTGACTTGGGACACCGTCTATGGCTACACCTTC	CASSLTWDTVYGYTF
-	many	TRBV7-6	TRBJ1-6	16	TGTGCCAGCAGCAGGGACGGGAGCTCCTATAATTCACCCCTCCACTTT	CASSRDGSSYNSPLHF
-	many	TRBV20-1	TRBJ1-5	12	TGCAGTGCCGAGGGGGGCAATCAGCCCCAGCATTTT	CSAEGGNQPQHF
-	-	TRBV10-2	TRBJ1-2	14	TGCGCCAGCAGGTGGGGGGCGGGTAACTATGGCTACACCTTC	CASRWGAGNYGYTF
-	-	TRBV12-3/TRBV12-4	TRBJ1-2	18	TGTGCCAGCAGTCCCCAACCCTTGGGGCATACGTCGATTTATGGCTACACCTTC	CASSPQPLGHTSIYGYTF
-	few	TRBV10-1	TRBJ2-2	15	TGCGCCAGCACCAGAGAGAGCTCAGGGACCGGGGAGCTGTTTTTT	CASTRESSGTGELFF
TRBD1	few	TRBV19	TRBJ2-5	15	TGTGCCAGCAGTTACCAGGACAGGGTAGGGGAGACCCAGTACTTC	CASSYQDRVGETQYF
TRBD2	-	TRBV9	TRBJ2-7	16	TGTGCCAGCAGCGTAGGCACTAGCGGGGACTCTTACGAGCAGTACTTC	CASSVGTSGDSYEQYF
TRBD1	-	TRBV20-1	TRBJ2-6	18	TGCAGTGCTAGACGAAGGGACAGGGCCTACTCTGGGGCCAACGTCCTGACTTTC	CSARRRDRAYSGANVLTF
-	-	TRBV14	TRBJ2-3	17	TGTGCCAGCAGCCAAGTCCCCAGAAGGGGCCACACAGATACGCAGTATTTT	CASSQVPRRGHTDTQYF
TRBD2	-	TRBV6-5	TRBJ2-7	15	TGTGCCAGCAGCCTTGACCCGGTAGCGGGAGTCGAGCAGTACTTC	CASSLDPVAGVEQYF
-	few	TRBV9	TRBJ2-5	17	TGTGCCAGCAGCCCCAACTACCGAAAGACCTACCAAGAGACCCAGTACTTC	CASSPNYRKTYQETQYF
-	-	TRBV6-4	TRBJ1-4	15	TGTGCCAGCAGTGACCACGGAGGGACCTCTGAAAAACTGTTTTTT	CASSDHGGTSEKLFF
TRBD2	few	TRBV5-1	TRBJ2-7	14	TGCGCCAGCAGCTCAGCGGGAGTGGGCTACGAGCAGTACTTC	CASSSAGVGYEQYF
-	few	TRBV20-1	TRBJ2-7	14	TGCAGTGCTAGACCTCTAGCAGAATCCTACGAGCAGTACTTC	CSARPLAESYEQYF
TRBD1	-	TRBV4-1	TRBJ1-4	15	TGCGCCAGCAGCCAAGTAGGGACAGGGGGCGAAAAACTGTTTTTT	CASSQVGTGGEKLFF
TRBD1	many	TRBV7-2	TRBJ1-4	15	TGTGCCAGCTCAAGACAGGGTGCAACTAATGAAAAACTGTTTTTT	CASSRQGATNEKLFF
-	-	TRBV10-3	TRBJ2-7	15	TGTGCCATCAGTGACCCTCGGACAGCAGGATACGAGCAGTACTTC	CAISDPRTAGYEQYF
TRBD1	many	TRBV7-9	TRBJ2-5	13	TGTGCCAGCGGAGCGACAGGGCTGGAGACCCAGTACTTC	CASGATGLETQYF
-	-	TRBV7-8	TRBJ2-7	12	TGTGCCAGCGGTTTAGAGGGGGACGAGCAGTACTTC	CASGLEGDEQYF
-	few	TRBV19	TRBJ1-6	14	TGTGCCAGTAGTATTCCGCCCGGTAGTTCACCCCTCCACTTT	CASSIPPGSSPLHF
-	-	TRBV15	TRBJ1-1	17	TGTGCCACCAGCTCCAGCGGGAGCAGGTCGATGAACACTGAAGCTTTCTTT	CATSSSGSRSMNTEAFF
-	-	TRBV7-8	TRBJ2-7	15	TGTGCCAGCAGCTCCACGAGGGTGGGGGCAGAAAAGCAGTACTTC	CASSSTRVGAEKQYF
-	few	TRBV27	TRBJ1-2	11	TGTGCCAGCAGTCCCACTTGGGGCTACACCTTC	CASSPTWGYTF
-	few	TRBV12-3/TRBV12-4	TRBJ1-1	13	TGTGCTAGTGGTTTGCAGGAACACCCTGAAGCTTTCTTT	CASGLQEHPEAFF
-	many	TRBV20-1	TRBJ2-6	17	TGCAGTGCTAGAGATGGGCCAGGGGACTCTGGGGCCAACGTCCTGACTTTC	CSARDGPGDSGANVLTF
-	few	TRBV5-5	TRBJ2-3	14	TGTGCCAGCAGCTTGTACTTCCAGCGCGATACGCAGTATTTT	CASSLYFQRDTQYF
-	many	TRBV7-9	TRBJ1-1	15	TGTGCCAGCAGGAAGTCTCCAGGAGAGTACACTGAAGCTTTCTTT	CASRKSPGEYTEAFF
-	many	TRBV29-1	TRBJ1-2	10	TGCAGCGTTGATCACTATGGCTACACCTTC	CSVDHYGYTF